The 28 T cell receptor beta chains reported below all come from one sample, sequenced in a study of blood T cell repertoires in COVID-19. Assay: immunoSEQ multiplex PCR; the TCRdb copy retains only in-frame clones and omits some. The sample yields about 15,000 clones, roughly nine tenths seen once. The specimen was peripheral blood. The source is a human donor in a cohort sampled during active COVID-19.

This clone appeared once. CDR3 sequence reads: CASRDEGLYNSPLHF. The CDR3 nucleotides are TGTGCCAGCAGGGACGAGGGACTGTATAATTCACCCCTCCACTTT. The chain employs TRBV2 and TRBJ1-6, with TRBD1 as a possible D gene (5 bases). V gave up 6 bases and J gave up 4 bases, with 13 bases separating them. The germline gives CDR1 SNHLY, CDR2 FYNNEI. The CDR3 loop spans 15 amino acids.

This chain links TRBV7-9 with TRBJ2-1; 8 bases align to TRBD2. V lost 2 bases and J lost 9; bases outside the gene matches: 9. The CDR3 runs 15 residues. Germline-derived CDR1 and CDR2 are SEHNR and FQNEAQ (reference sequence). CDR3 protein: CASSLPGLGSLEQFF. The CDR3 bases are TGTGCCAGCAGCTTACCGGGACTAGGTTCGCTTGAGCAGTTCTTC.

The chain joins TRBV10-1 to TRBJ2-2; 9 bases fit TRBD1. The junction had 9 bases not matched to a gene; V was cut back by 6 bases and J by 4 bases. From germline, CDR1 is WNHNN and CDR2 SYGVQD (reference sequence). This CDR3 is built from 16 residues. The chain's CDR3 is CASSAGTGIFTGELFF. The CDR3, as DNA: TGCGCCAGCAGCGCCGGGACAGGGATTTTCACCGGGGAGCTGTTTTTT.

CDR3 sequence: CASSLILAGSNNEQFF. The CDR3 DNA is TGCGCCAGCAGCTTAATCCTAGCGGGGTCAAACAATGAGCAGTTCTTC. The chain joins TRBV5-1 to TRBJ2-1; 9 nucleotides align to TRBD2. The CDR3 runs 16 residues. Germline loops: CDR1 SGHRS, CDR2 YFSETQ. The ends lost 2 bases at V and 5 bases at J; junction bases unmatched: 8. The entire variable domain, with the rest obtained from reference TRBV5-1 and TRBJ2-1, is as follows: KAGVTQTPRYLIKTRGQQVTLSCSPISGHRSVSWYQQTPGQGLQFLFEYFSETQRNKGNFPGRFSGRQFSNSRSEMNVSTLELGDSALYLCASSLILAGSNNEQFFGPGTRLTVL.

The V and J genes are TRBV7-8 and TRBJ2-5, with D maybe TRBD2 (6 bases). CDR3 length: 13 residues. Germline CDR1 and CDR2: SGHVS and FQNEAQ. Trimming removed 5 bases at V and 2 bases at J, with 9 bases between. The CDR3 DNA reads TGTGCCAGCAGCATCCGGGGGCAAGAGACCCAGTACTTC. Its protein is CASSIRGQETQYF.

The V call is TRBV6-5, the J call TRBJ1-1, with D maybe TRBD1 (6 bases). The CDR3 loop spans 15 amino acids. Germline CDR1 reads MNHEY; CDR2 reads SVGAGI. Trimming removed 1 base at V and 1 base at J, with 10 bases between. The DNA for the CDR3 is TGTGCCAGCAGTTACTTCCGAGGGGGGAACACTGAAGCTTTCTTT. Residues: CASSYFRGGNTEAFF.

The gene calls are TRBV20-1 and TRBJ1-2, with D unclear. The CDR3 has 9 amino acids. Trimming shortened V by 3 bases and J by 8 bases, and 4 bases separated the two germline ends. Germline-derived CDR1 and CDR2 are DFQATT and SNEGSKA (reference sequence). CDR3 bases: TGCAGTGCTAGTCAGGGCTACACCTTC. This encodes CSASQGYTF.

This CDR3 is CASSFGVSGNTIYF. In DNA form, the CDR3 reads TGTGCCAGCAGCTTCGGAGTATCTGGAAACACCATATATTTT. V is TRBV5-8 and J is TRBJ1-3; D is ambiguous. Per germline, CDR1 SGHTS and CDR2 YDEGEE. The CDR3 has 14 amino acids. V was pared by 2 bases and J by 1 base, with 7 bases between.

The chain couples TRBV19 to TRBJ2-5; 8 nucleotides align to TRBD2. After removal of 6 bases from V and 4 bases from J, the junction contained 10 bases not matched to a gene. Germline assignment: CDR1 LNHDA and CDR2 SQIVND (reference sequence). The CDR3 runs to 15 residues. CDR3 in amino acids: CASRTTSAALETQYF. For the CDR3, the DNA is TGTGCCAGTAGGACGACTAGCGCCGCCTTAGAGACCCAGTACTTC.

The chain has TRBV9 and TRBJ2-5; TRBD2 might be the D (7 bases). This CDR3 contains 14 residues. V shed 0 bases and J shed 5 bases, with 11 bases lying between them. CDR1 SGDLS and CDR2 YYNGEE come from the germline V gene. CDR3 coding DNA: TGTGCCAGCAGCGTAGCGGGGGGCCAGGAGACCCAGTACTTC. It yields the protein CASSVAGGQETQYF.

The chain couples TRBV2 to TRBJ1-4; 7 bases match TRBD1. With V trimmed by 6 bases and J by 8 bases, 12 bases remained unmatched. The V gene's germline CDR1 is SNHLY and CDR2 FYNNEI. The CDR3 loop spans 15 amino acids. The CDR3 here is CASSPRQGIGEKLFF. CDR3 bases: TGTGCCAGCAGCCCTAGACAGGGTATAGGAGAAAAACTGTTTTTT.

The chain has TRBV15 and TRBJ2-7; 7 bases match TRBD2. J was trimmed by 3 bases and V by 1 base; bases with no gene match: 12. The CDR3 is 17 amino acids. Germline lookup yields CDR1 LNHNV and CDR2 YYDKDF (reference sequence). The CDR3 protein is CATSRGNSAGTLYEQYF. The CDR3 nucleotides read TGTGCCACCAGCAGAGGGAACTCAGCGGGGACCCTCTACGAGCAGTACTTC.

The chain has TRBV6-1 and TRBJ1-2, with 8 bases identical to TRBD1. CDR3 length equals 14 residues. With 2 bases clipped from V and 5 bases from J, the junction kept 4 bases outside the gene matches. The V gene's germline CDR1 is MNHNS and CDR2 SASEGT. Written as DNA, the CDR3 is TGTGCCAGCAGTGAATATGACAGGGGATATGGCTACACCTTC. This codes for CASSEYDRGYGYTF.

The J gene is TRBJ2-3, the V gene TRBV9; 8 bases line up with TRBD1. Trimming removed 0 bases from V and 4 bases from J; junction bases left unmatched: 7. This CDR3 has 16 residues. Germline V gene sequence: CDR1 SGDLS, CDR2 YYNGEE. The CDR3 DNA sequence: TGTGCCAGCAGCGTAGTTGGACAGGGCGGCGCAGATACGCAGTATTTT. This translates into CASSVVGQGGADTQYF. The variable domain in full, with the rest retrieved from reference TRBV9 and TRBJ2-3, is DSGVTQTPKHLITATGQRVTLRCSPRSGDLSVYWYQQSLDQGLQFLIQYYNGEERAKGNILERFSAQQFPDLHSELNLSSLELGDSALYFCASSVVGQGGADTQYFGPGTRLTVL.

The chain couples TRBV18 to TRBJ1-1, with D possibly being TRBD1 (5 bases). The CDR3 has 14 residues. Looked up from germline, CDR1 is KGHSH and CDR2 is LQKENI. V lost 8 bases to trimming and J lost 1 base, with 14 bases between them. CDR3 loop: CASQGQGSNTEAFF. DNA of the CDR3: TGTGCCAGCCAAGGGCAGGGCTCGAACACTGAAGCTTTCTTT.

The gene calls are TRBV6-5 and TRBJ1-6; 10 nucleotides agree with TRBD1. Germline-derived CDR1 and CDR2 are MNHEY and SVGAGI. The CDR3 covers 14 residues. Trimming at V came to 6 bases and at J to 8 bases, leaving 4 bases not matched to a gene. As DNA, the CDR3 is TGTGCCAGCAGCCGGGACAGGGGTTATTCACCCCTCCACTTT. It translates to CASSRDRGYSPLHF.

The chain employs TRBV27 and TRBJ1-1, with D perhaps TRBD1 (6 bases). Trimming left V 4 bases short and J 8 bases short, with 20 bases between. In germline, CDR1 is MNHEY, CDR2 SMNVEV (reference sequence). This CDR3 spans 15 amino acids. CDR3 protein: CASSYTGRGRREAFF. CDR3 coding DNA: TGTGCCAGCAGTTATACAGGGAGGGGGAGACGGGAAGCTTTCTTT.

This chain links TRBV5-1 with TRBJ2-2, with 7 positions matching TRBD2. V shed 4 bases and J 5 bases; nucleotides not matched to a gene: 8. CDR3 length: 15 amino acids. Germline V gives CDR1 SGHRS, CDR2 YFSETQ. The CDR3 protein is CASSQRGGFTGELFF. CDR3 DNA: TGCGCCAGCAGCCAGCGGGGAGGGTTTACCGGGGAGCTGTTTTTT. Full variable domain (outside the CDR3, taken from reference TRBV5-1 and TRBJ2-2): KAGVTQTPRYLIKTRGQQVTLSCSPISGHRSVSWYQQTPGQGLQFLFEYFSETQRNKGNFPGRFSGRQFSNSRSEMNVSTLELGDSALYLCASSQRGGFTGELFFGEGSRLTVL.

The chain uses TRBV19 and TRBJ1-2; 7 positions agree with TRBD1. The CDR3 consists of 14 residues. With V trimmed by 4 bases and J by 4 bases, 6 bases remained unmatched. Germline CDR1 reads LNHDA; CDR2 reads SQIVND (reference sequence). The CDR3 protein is CASSSRQGSYGYTF. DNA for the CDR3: TGTGCCAGTAGTAGTCGACAGGGAAGCTATGGCTACACCTTC.

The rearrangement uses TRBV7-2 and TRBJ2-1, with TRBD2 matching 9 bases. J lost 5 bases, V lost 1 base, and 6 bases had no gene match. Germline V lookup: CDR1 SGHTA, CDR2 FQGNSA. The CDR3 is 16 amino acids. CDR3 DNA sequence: TGTGCCAGCAGCTTAGGACCTAGCGGGACCCACAATGAGCAGTTCTTC. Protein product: CASSLGPSGTHNEQFF.

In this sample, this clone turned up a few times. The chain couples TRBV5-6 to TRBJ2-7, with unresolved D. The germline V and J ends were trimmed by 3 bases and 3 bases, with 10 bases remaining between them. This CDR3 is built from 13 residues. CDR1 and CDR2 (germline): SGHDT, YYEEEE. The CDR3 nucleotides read TGTGCCAGCAGCTCGCGTGTCCTCTACGAGCAGTACTTC. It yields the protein CASSSRVLYEQYF.

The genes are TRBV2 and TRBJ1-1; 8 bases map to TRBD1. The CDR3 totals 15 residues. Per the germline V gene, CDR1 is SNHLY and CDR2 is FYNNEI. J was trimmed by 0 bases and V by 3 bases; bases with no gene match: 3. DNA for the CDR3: TGTGCCAGCAGTGAGCAGGGGGCTATGAACACTGAAGCTTTCTTT. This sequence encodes CASSEQGAMNTEAFF. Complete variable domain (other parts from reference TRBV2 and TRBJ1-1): EPEVTQTPSHQVTQMGQEVILRCVPISNHLYFYWYRQILGQKVEFLVSFYNNEISEKSEIFDDQFSVERPDGSNFTLKIRSTKLEDSAMYFCASSEQGAMNTEAFFGQGTRLTVV.

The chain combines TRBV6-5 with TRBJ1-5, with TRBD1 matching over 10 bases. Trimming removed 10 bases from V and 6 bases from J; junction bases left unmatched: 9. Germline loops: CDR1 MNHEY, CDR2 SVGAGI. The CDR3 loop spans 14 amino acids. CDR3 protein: CATRRGQGFQPQHF. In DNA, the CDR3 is TGTGCCACCCGCCGGGGACAGGGGTTTCAGCCCCAGCATTTT.

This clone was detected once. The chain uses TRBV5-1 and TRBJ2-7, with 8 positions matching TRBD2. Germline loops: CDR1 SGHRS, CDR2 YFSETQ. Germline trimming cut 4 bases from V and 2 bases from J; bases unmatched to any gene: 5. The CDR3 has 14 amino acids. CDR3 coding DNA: TGCGCCAGCAGCGCGGGACTAGAACCCTACGAGCAGTACTTC. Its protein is CASSAGLEPYEQYF.

The CDR3 spells CASSRTNLQETQYF. The CDR3 bases are TGCGCCAGCAGCCGGACAAATTTGCAAGAGACCCAGTACTTC. The chain has TRBV23-1 and TRBJ2-5; a possible D gene is TRBD1 (5 bases). TRBV23-1 is designated an ORF whose function remains uncertain. With 6 bases removed from V and 2 bases from J, the gap between germline ends came to 13 bases. The CDR3 has 14 residues.

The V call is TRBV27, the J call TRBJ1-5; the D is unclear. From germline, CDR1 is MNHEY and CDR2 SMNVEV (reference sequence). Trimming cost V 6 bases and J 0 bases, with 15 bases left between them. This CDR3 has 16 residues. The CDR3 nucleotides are TGTGCCAGCAGCCCCGGTGGAGCGTATAGCAATCAGCCCCAGCATTTT. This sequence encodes CASSPGGAYSNQPQHF.

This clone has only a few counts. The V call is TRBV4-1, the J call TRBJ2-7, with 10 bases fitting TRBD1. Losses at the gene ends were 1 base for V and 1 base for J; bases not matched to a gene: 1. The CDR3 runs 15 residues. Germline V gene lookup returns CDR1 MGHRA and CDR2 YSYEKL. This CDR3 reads CASSQGQGASYEQYF. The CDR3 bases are TGCGCCAGCAGCCAAGGACAGGGGGCTTCCTACGAGCAGTACTTC.

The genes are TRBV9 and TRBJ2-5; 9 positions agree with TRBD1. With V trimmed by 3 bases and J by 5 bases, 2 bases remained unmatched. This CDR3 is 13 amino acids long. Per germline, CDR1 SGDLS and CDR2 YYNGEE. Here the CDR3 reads CASSEGQGETQYF. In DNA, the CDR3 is TGTGCCAGCAGCGAGGGACAGGGTGAGACCCAGTACTTC.